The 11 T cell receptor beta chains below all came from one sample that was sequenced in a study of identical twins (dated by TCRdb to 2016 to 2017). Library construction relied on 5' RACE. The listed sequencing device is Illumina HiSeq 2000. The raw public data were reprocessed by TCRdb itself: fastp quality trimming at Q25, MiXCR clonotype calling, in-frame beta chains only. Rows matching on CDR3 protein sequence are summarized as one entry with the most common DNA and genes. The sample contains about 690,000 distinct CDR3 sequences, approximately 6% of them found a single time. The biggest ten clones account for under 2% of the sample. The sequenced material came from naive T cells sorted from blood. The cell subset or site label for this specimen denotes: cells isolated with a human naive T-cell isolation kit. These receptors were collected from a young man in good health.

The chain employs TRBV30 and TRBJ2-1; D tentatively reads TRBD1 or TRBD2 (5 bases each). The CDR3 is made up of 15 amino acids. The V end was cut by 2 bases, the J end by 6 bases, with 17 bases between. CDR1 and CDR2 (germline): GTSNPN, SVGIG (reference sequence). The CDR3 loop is CAWSHWGPAPNEQFF. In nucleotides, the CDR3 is TGTGCCTGGAGTCATTGGGGACCAGCCCCCAATGAGCAGTTCTTC.

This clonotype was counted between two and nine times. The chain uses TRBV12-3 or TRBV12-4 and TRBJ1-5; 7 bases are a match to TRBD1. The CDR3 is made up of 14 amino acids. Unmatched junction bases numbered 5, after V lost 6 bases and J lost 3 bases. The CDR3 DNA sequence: TGTGCCAGCAGCCTAGGACAGGACAATCAGCCCCAGCATTTT. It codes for CASSLGQDNQPQHF.

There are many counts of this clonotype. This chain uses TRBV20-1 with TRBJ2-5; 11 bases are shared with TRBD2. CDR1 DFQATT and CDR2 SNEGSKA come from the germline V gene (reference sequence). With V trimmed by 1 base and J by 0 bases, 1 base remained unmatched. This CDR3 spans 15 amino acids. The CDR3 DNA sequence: TGCAGTGCTAGAGGGACTAGCGGGTACCAAGAGACCCAGTACTTC. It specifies CSARGTSGYQETQYF.

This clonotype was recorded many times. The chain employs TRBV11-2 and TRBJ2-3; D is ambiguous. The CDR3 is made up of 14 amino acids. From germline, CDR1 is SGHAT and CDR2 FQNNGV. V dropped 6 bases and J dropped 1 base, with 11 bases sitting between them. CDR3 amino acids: CASSGPSGTDTQYF. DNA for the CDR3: TGTGCCAGCAGTGGTCCCAGCGGCACAGATACGCAGTATTTT. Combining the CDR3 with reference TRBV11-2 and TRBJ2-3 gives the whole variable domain EAGVAQSPRYKIIEKRQSVAFWCNPISGHATLYWYQQILGQGPKLLIQFQNNGVVDDSQLPKDRFSAERLKGVDSTLKIQPAKLEDSAVYLCASSGPSGTDTQYFGPGTRLTVL.

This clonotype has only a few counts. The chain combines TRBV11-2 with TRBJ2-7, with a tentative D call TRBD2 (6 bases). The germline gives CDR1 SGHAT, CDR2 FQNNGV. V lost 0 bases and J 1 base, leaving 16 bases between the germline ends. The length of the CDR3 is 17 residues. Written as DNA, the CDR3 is TGTGCCAGCAGCTTAGACTTGGCACGGAGGGAATCCTACGAGCAGTACTTC. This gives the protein CASSLDLARRESYEQYF.

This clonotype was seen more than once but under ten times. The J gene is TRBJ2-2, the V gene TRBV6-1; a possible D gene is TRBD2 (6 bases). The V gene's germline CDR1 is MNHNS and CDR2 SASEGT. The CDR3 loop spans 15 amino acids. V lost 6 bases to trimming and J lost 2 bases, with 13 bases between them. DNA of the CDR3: TGTGCCAGCAGCCCCTTACTAGCAAACACCGGGGAGCTGTTTTTT. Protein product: CASSPLLANTGELFF.

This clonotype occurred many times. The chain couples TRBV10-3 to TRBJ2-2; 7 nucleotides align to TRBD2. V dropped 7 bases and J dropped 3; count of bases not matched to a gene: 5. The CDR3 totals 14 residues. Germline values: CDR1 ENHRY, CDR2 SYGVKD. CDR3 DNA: TGTGCCATCATGAGGGAGGGCGACACCGGGGAGCTGTTTTTT. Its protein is CAIMREGDTGELFF.

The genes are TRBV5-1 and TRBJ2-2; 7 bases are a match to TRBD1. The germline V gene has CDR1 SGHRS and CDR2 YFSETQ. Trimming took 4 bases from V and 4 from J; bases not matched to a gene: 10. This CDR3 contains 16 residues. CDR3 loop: CASSAYRGVGTGELFF. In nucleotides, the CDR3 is TGCGCCAGCAGCGCATACAGGGGAGTAGGCACCGGGGAGCTGTTTTTT.

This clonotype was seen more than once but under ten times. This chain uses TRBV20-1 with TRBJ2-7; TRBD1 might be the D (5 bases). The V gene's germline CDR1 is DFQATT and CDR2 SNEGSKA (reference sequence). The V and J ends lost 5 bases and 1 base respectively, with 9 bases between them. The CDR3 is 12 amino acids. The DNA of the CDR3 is TGCAGTGCTGGCAGGGCGTCCTACGAGCAGTACTTC. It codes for CSAGRASYEQYF.

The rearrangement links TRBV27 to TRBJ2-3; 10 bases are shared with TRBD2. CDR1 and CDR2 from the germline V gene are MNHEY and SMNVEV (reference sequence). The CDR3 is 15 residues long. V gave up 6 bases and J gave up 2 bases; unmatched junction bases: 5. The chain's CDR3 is CASSKLAGNTDTQYF. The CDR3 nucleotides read TGTGCCAGCAGCAAACTAGCGGGGAACACAGATACGCAGTATTTT.

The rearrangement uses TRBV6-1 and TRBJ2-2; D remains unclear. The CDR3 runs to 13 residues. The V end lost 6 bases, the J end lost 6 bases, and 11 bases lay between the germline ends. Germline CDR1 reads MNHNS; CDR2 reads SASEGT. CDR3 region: CASRLVGAGELFF. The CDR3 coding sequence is TGTGCCAGCAGACTTGTGGGTGCCGGGGAGCTGTTTTTT.